This TCR beta chain is from a study of cytomegalovirus exposure and HLA in healthy donors. Findings of the study overall: Data from an earlier analysis indicated that most TCR beta V segments were productive either about 90% or about 30% of the time. TCR beta V- and J-gene trimming, according to a later analysis, was linked to a missense DCLRE1C variant. TCR beta chains numbering roughly 150 were designated cytomegalovirus-associated.

A word on this clone: The antigen remains unidentified.

The PCR employed 60 Vbeta primers together with 13 Jbeta primers. Original analysis: In a later analysis, approximately 80 million unique TCR beta chains included roughly 11 million shared by two or more donors. TCRdb's table, derived via immunoSEQ multiplex PCR, lists solely in-frame clones and lacks some. V, J and clone size reflect that table, while D and trimming were determined from the DNA. The sample has under 200,000 clones; roughly 70% are singletons. CDR1 SGHTA and CDR2 FQGNSA come from the germline V gene. The trim removed 5 bases at V and 1 base at J, leaving 3 bases unmatched. The CDR3 runs to 14 residues.

The clonotype was recovered from a middle-aged woman in good health and CMV-seropositive. This chain uses TRBV7-2 with TRBJ1-1; 8 nucleotides line up with TRBD1. The sequencing input was PBMCs. The CDR3 reads CASSPGQANTEAFF. In DNA form, the CDR3 reads TGTGCCAGCAGCCCGGGACAGGCGAACACTGAAGCTTTCTTT.